The sequence of this TCR beta chain was determined in a study of T cells of healthy individuals (dated by TCRdb to between 2018 and 2020). The library was built by means of 5' RACE. The instrument was an Illumina MiSeq. TCRdb took the public reads, trimmed them with fastp at Q25, ran MiXCR for clone calling and kept in-frame beta chains. Identical CDR3 protein sequences are pooled into one entry, listed with their most common genes and DNA. The table for this sample lists about 60,000 distinct CDR3 sequences; around 15% of them were counted only once. About 4.7% of the sample lies in the top ten. There are 15 amino acids in the CDR3, from cysteine to phenylalanine inclusive. CDR3 DNA is the only sequence kept; it has 45 bases, read in frame from the first base. CDR1 and CDR2 are drawn from the germline V gene (reference sequence): DFQATT, SNEGSKA. The junction shows trimming of 3 bases on V and 7 bases on J, and the gene matches do not reach 8 bases of it.

This clonotype has a count of ten or more. Its binding antigen is unknown. No quality values exist for individual bases; no much larger clone is one base distant. This clonotype originated in a human donor in good health. The sequence links TRBV20-1 to TRBJ1-6, and TRBD1 aligns with 8 junction nucleotides. CDR3 loop: CSARLWTGTNSPLHF. The sequenced DNA: TGCAGTGCTAGGTTGTGGACAGGGACCAATTCACCCCTCCACTTT.